The 17 T cell receptor beta chains below come from one sample, sequenced in a study of blood T cell repertoires in COVID-19. TCRdb's copy holds only in-frame clones and misses some; the assay was immunoSEQ multiplex PCR. This table holds approximately 41,000 clones, 81% found once. The source material was peripheral blood. The receptor set was obtained from a man aged 40-49 years with active or convalescent COVID-19.

The rearrangement joins TRBV11-2 to TRBJ2-2, with D hard to call. The CDR3 loop spans 13 amino acids. With 1 base removed from V and 3 bases from J, the gap between germline ends came to 3 bases. Germline V lookup: CDR1 SGHAT, CDR2 FQNNGV. Here the CDR3 DNA reads TGTGCCAGCAGCTTAGCGGACACCGGGGAGCTGTTTTTT. The encoded protein is CASSLADTGELFF. Using reference TRBV11-2 and TRBJ2-2 for the parts outside the CDR3, the full variable domain is EAGVAQSPRYKIIEKRQSVAFWCNPISGHATLYWYQQILGQGPKLLIQFQNNGVVDDSQLPKDRFSAERLKGVDSTLKIQPAKLEDSAVYLCASSLADTGELFFGEGSRLTVL.

The chain joins TRBV18 to TRBJ1-1; TRBD1 matches 12 bases. The CDR3 sequence is 14 residues long. Losses at the gene ends were 3 bases for V and 10 bases for J; bases not matched to a gene: 6. The germline CDR1 and CDR2 sequences are KGHSH and LQKENI. The CDR3 protein is CASSPPGQGAVAFF. CDR3 DNA sequence: TGTGCCAGCTCACCCCCGGGACAGGGGGCGGTAGCTTTCTTT.

The V gene is TRBV19, the J gene TRBJ2-5; the D gene is possibly TRBD2 (6 bases). From germline, CDR1 is LNHDA and CDR2 SQIVND (reference sequence). This CDR3 is 13 amino acids long. V was cut by 5 bases and J by 3 bases, with 10 bases left in between. The DNA for the CDR3 is TGTGCCAGTAGTCAATGGGGGGAAGAGACCCAGTACTTC. Translating gives CASSQWGEETQYF.

This chain connects TRBV29-1 to TRBJ1-5, with a tentative D call TRBD1 (6 bases). This CDR3 is 13 amino acids long. V lost 4 bases, J lost 5 bases, and 12 bases lay in between. Germline V CDR1 and CDR2: SQVTM, ANQGSEA. CDR3 residues: CSVGEGVDQPQHF. The CDR3 bases are TGCAGCGTTGGGGAGGGGGTCGATCAGCCCCAGCATTTT.

This chain joins TRBV7-2 and TRBJ2-1; 11 bases map to TRBD2. The CDR3 totals 15 residues. CDR1 is SGHTA, CDR2 FQGNSA, per germline. V was clipped by 6 bases and J by 2 bases; unmatched bases: 3. CDR3 protein: CASRLAGDAYNEQFF. DNA for the CDR3: TGTGCCAGCAGACTAGCGGGAGATGCCTACAATGAGCAGTTCTTC.

This chain joins TRBV19 and TRBJ1-4, with D tentatively TRBD1 (6 bases). Trimming pared 7 bases from V and 8 bases from J, leaving 14 bases between. The germline CDR1 and CDR2 sequences are LNHDA and SQIVND (reference sequence). The CDR3 extends over 13 amino acids. The CDR3 loop is CASTSQGKEKLFF. CDR3 bases: TGTGCCAGTACATCACAGGGTAAAGAAAAACTGTTTTTT.

The genes are TRBV28 and TRBJ2-7, with 11 bases aligning to TRBD2. Germline CDR1 and CDR2: MDHEN and SYDVKM. The V gene end was trimmed by 5 bases and the J gene end by 3 bases; junction bases not matched to a gene: 6. The CDR3 is made up of 15 amino acids. CDR3: CASSPPGLADYEQYF. The CDR3 DNA follows: TGTGCCAGCAGTCCTCCGGGACTAGCGGACTACGAGCAGTACTTC.

V gene TRBV7-2 combines with J gene TRBJ2-1; 7 nucleotides agree with TRBD1. The CDR3 contains 13 residues. Germline-derived CDR1 and CDR2 are SGHTA and FQGNSA. V was pared by 1 base and J by 8 bases, with 2 bases of the junction left unmatched. The CDR3 coding sequence is TGTGCCAGCAGCTTAGTACAGGGGTATGAGCAGTTCTTC. As protein: CASSLVQGYEQFF.

The gene calls are TRBV28 and TRBJ1-1; 7 bases align to TRBD1. Trimming at V came to 7 bases and at J to 4 bases, leaving 9 bases not matched to a gene. CDR3 length: 14 residues. Germline loops: CDR1 MDHEN, CDR2 SYDVKM. The CDR3 region has the DNA TGTGCCAGCACTTACAGGGGACCGAGCACTGAAGCTTTCTTT. Its translation: CASTYRGPSTEAFF.

This chain connects TRBV6-6 to TRBJ2-1; 11 bases match TRBD2. From germline, CDR1 is MNHNY and CDR2 SVGAGI (reference sequence). V shed 5 bases, J shed 0 bases, and the junction held 6 bases outside the gene matches. The CDR3 spans 17 residues. CDR3 nucleotide sequence: TGTGCCAGCAGTCCCGGGACTAGCGGTAGCTCCTACAATGAGCAGTTCTTC. Protein product: CASSPGTSGSSYNEQFF.

The chain combines TRBV5-8 with TRBJ1-1, with D possibly matching TRBD1 (5 bases). Germline V lookup: CDR1 SGHTS, CDR2 YDEGEE. Trimming took 5 bases from V and 4 from J, leaving 9 bases between them. The CDR3 is 12 residues long. The CDR3 reads CASRGEGTEAFF. The CDR3 bases are TGTGCCAGCAGGGGGGAGGGCACTGAAGCTTTCTTT.

This clone came up once. V is TRBV18 and J is TRBJ2-7; 10 bases align to TRBD1. CDR3 length: 14 amino acids. V lost 2 bases and J lost 6; bases outside the gene matches: 4. Looked up from germline, CDR1 is KGHSH and CDR2 is LQKENI. The CDR3 region has the DNA TGTGCCAGCTCACCAGGGACAGGGGTTAGCGAGCAGTACTTC. Translating gives CASSPGTGVSEQYF.

The J gene is TRBJ2-7, the V gene TRBV2; 10 nucleotides agree with TRBD2. The germline gives CDR1 SNHLY, CDR2 FYNNEI. This CDR3 contains 15 residues. The V segment lost 2 bases and the J segment 5 bases; nucleotides outside the gene matches: 6. The CDR3 region is CASSEMGLAGDEQYF. CDR3 DNA sequence: TGTGCCAGCAGTGAAATGGGGCTAGCGGGAGACGAGCAGTACTTC.

V is TRBV11-2 and J is TRBJ2-7, with D hard to call. The CDR3 loop spans 12 amino acids. The V and J ends lost 2 bases and 6 bases respectively, with 8 bases between them. Germline-derived CDR1 and CDR2 are SGHAT and FQNNGV. The CDR3 DNA is TGTGCCAGCAGCTTATTCCCCGGCGAGCAGTACTTC. It encodes CASSLFPGEQYF.

Here the CDR3 DNA reads TGTGCCAGCAGCCCCTCTAGCGGGGGGGTGAGCTCCTACGAGCAGTACTTC. Its protein product is CASSPSSGGVSSYEQYF. V is TRBV7-2 and J is TRBJ2-7; TRBD2 agrees at 12 bases. This CDR3 contains 17 residues. Germline V gene lookup returns CDR1 SGHTA and CDR2 FQGNSA. Trimming at V came to 5 bases and at J to 0 bases, leaving 8 bases not matched to a gene.

The rearrangement joins TRBV29-1 to TRBJ1-2; TRBD1 matches 9 bases. The V gene end was trimmed by 5 bases and the J gene end by 2 bases; junction bases not matched to a gene: 9. The CDR3 runs 15 residues. Germline V gives CDR1 SQVTM, CDR2 ANQGSEA. CDR3 sequence reads: CSVRGGQGYNYGYTF. The CDR3 bases are TGCAGCGTTCGGGGGGGACAGGGATACAACTATGGCTACACCTTC. The whole variable domain, remainder taken from reference TRBV29-1 and TRBJ1-2, is SAVISQKPSRDICQRGTSLTIQCQVDSQVTMMFWYRQQPGQSLTLIATANQGSEATYESGFVIDKFPISRPNLTFSTLTVSNMSPEDSSIYLCSVRGGQGYNYGYTFGSGTRLTVV.

This chain connects TRBV5-4 to TRBJ1-1, with 7 bases identical to TRBD1. The CDR3 totals 15 residues. In germline, CDR1 is SGHNT, CDR2 YYREEE (reference sequence). V shed 0 bases, J shed 2 bases, and the junction held 4 bases outside the gene matches. The CDR3 nucleotides read TGTGCCAGCAGCTTGGACAGGGGCGATAACACTGAAGCTTTCTTT. Its translation: CASSLDRGDNTEAFF.